A single sample gave rise to the 25 T cell receptor beta chains below, sequenced in a study of OX40 agonist ivuxolimab in advanced cancers. Profiling relied on immunoSEQ multiplex PCR, and the TCRdb table lists in-frame clones only, not all of them. The sample includes under 20,000 clones, approximately 77% of them seen just once. The starting material was CD4+ or CD8+ T cells sorted from blood, obtained in a trial of the OX40 agonist ivuxolimab. These receptors originate from an adult with an advanced solid tumor such as melanoma, head and neck, liver or kidney cancer.

V and J are TRBV9 and TRBJ1-2; TRBD1 matches at 8 bases. V lost 0 bases to trimming and J lost 2 bases; unmatched junction nucleotides: 6. CDR1 SGDLS and CDR2 YYNGEE come from the germline V gene. This CDR3 comprises 16 residues. The CDR3 loop is CASSVGIQGGNYGYTF. The CDR3 DNA reads TGTGCCAGCAGCGTAGGCATACAGGGGGGGAACTATGGCTACACCTTC.

The rearrangement uses TRBV6-6 and TRBJ2-7; weak D call: TRBD1 (5 bases). V was shortened by 0 bases and J by 4 bases, with 10 bases between the two germline ends. The CDR3 runs to 14 residues. Germline loops: CDR1 MNHNY, CDR2 SVGAGI (reference sequence). The CDR3 protein is CASSYSKRGYEQYF. In DNA, the CDR3 is TGTGCCAGCAGTTACTCGAAAAGGGGTTACGAGCAGTACTTC.

This CDR3 reads CASRLTGTGRTDTQYF. As DNA, the CDR3 is TGTGCCAGCAGGTTAACGGGGACAGGTCGGACAGATACGCAGTATTTT. The rearrangement joins TRBV27 to TRBJ2-3, with 8 bases lining up with TRBD1. The ends lost 6 bases at V and 3 bases at J; junction bases unmatched: 11. CDR3 length: 16 residues. CDR1 is MNHEY and CDR2 is SMNVEV in the germline V gene (reference sequence).

The rearrangement joins TRBV5-4 to TRBJ2-7; 9 bases are shared with TRBD2. Germline trimming cut 9 bases from V and 3 bases from J; bases unmatched to any gene: 4. CDR3 length equals 12 residues. In germline, CDR1 is SGHNT, CDR2 YYREEE (reference sequence). The CDR3 reads CAISTSGYEQYF. The CDR3 nucleotides are TGTGCCATTTCGACTAGCGGCTACGAGCAGTACTTC. Full variable domain (remainder filled in from reference TRBV5-4 and TRBJ2-7): ETGVTQSPTHLIKTRGQQVTLRCSSQSGHNTVSWYQQALGQGPQFIFQYYREEENGRGNFPPRFSGLQFPNYSSELNVNALELDDSALYLCAISTSGYEQYFGPGTRLTVT.

This rearrangement joins TRBV10-2 to TRBJ1-2; TRBD1 is a possible D gene (5 bases). This CDR3 spans 13 amino acids. The V end lost 8 bases, the J end lost 4 bases, and 14 bases lay between the germline ends. CDR1 and CDR2 (germline): WSHSY, SAAADI. CDR3 sequence: CASVEGTTYGYTF. The CDR3, as DNA: TGCGCCAGCGTTGAGGGGACTACCTATGGCTACACCTTC.

The chain uses TRBV27 and TRBJ1-2; 9 bases line up with TRBD1. V lost 2 bases and J lost 4; bases outside the gene matches: 5. The V gene's germline CDR1 is MNHEY and CDR2 SMNVEV (reference sequence). This CDR3 comprises 15 residues. The CDR3 region is CASSLEGTGTYGYTF. CDR3 DNA sequence: TGTGCCAGCAGTTTAGAAGGGACAGGGACCTATGGCTACACCTTC.

This clone was counted at least ten times. CDR3 sequence: CASSLGTGYTGELFF. DNA for the CDR3: TGTGCCAGCAGCTTAGGGACAGGGTACACCGGGGAGCTGTTTTTT. The genes are TRBV7-6 and TRBJ2-2; 8 positions agree with TRBD1. The CDR3 is 15 amino acids. Trimming removed 1 base from V and 3 bases from J; junction bases left unmatched: 1. CDR1 SGHVS and CDR2 FNYEAQ come from the germline V gene.

The chain has TRBV11-2 and TRBJ2-1; 7 bases map to TRBD1. V trimming: 6 bases; J trimming: 0 bases; junction bases outside the gene matches: 8. CDR3 length equals 16 residues. CDR1 and CDR2 (germline): SGHAT, FQNNGV. The CDR3 bases are TGTGCCAGCAGTTATCCTCGGGACAGCTCCTACAATGAGCAGTTCTTC. Translating gives CASSYPRDSSYNEQFF.

The rearrangement links TRBV19 to TRBJ1-5; D is undetermined. The ends were cut back, 5 bases at V and 0 bases at J, with 11 bases in the middle. The V gene's germline CDR1 is LNHDA and CDR2 SQIVND (reference sequence). This CDR3 is built from 15 residues. CDR3 DNA: TGTGCCAGTAGTCATCGATGGGGTAGCAATCAGCCCCAGCATTTT. As protein: CASSHRWGSNQPQHF.

V is TRBV7-6 and J is TRBJ1-1; D uncertain. The CDR3 covers 12 residues. V was pared by 5 bases and J by 4 bases, with 8 bases between. Per germline, CDR1 SGHVS and CDR2 FNYEAQ. The CDR3 protein is CASSPGGTEAFF. CDR3 sequence (DNA): TGTGCCAGCAGCCCGGGAGGCACTGAAGCTTTCTTT.

This clone was detected once. This rearrangement joins TRBV14 to TRBJ1-2; 7 positions agree with TRBD1. Trimming cost V 6 bases and J 3 bases; bases outside gene matches: 10. The CDR3 covers 15 residues. Germline CDR1 SGHDN, CDR2 FVKESK. The CDR3 is CASSVTLTGHYGYTF. The CDR3 bases are TGTGCCAGCAGTGTTACCTTGACAGGGCACTATGGCTACACCTTC.

The chain is built from TRBV11-3 and TRBJ2-7; D is unresolved. This CDR3 spans 15 amino acids. Trimming took off 1 base at V and 0 bases at J, with 10 bases between the two ends. Germline lookup yields CDR1 SGHNT and CDR2 YENEEA. In nucleotides, the CDR3 is TGTGCCAGCAGCTTAGGCCCGCCAAGCTCCTACGAGCAGTACTTC. Translating gives CASSLGPPSSYEQYF.

The chain is built from TRBV6-5 and TRBJ2-1, with 7 nucleotides matching TRBD1. The CDR3 contains 15 residues. J gave up 8 bases and V 6 bases, and 13 bases lay outside the gene matches. CDR1 is MNHEY and CDR2 is SVGAGI in the germline V gene. The CDR3 is CASSFTGERSDEQFF. CDR3 sequence (DNA): TGTGCCAGCAGCTTCACAGGGGAGAGGAGCGATGAGCAGTTCTTC.

This chain uses TRBV6-5 with TRBJ1-4; tentatively, D is TRBD1 (5 bases). Germline V gene sequence: CDR1 MNHEY, CDR2 SVGAGI. Trimming shortened V by 11 bases and J by 6 bases, and 16 bases separated the two germline ends. This CDR3 is 13 amino acids long. The CDR3 DNA reads TGTGCCGCGCATGGGCGGGGGGATGAAAAACTGTTTTTT. Protein product: CAAHGRGDEKLFF.

CDR3 region: CASSTAAGIQETQYF. CDR3 DNA: TGTGCCAGTAGTACAGCAGCGGGGATCCAAGAGACCCAGTACTTC. V usage is TRBV19 and J usage is TRBJ2-5; 7 positions agree with TRBD2. The CDR3 covers 15 residues. The germline V gene encodes CDR1 LNHDA and CDR2 SQIVND (reference sequence). Germline trimming cut 4 bases from V and 1 base from J; bases unmatched to any gene: 6.

As DNA, the CDR3 is TGTGCCAGCAGCCCCCAGGGGGCGGTTACCGGGGAGCTGTTTTTT. Translation gives CASSPQGAVTGELFF. This chain links TRBV7-9 with TRBJ2-2; 8 nucleotides agree with TRBD1. The CDR3 is 15 amino acids. The trim removed 5 bases at V and 5 bases at J, leaving 7 bases unmatched. The germline V gene has CDR1 SEHNR and CDR2 FQNEAQ (reference sequence).

This clone was seen a handful of times. V is TRBV28 and J is TRBJ2-1; 10 nucleotides match TRBD2. Germline V gene data show CDR1 as MDHEN and CDR2 as SYDVKM. The ends lost 6 bases at V and 0 bases at J; junction bases unmatched: 8. The CDR3 length is 17 residues. The CDR3 region has the DNA TGTGCCAGCAGACCGATCAGCGGGGGGGCCTCCTACAATGAGCAGTTCTTC. This encodes CASRPISGGASYNEQFF.

The chain uses TRBV6-5 and TRBJ1-1; D gene uncertain. Germline V gives CDR1 MNHEY, CDR2 SVGAGI. This CDR3 contains 16 residues. The V gene lost 4 bases and the J gene lost 5 bases, with 20 bases spanning the gap. The DNA of the CDR3 is TGTGCCAGCAGTTTGGCGTACGCGACGGTTGGGACTGAAGCTTTCTTT. Protein product: CASSLAYATVGTEAFF.

This clone was seen a few times. The chain combines TRBV28 with TRBJ2-2; 8 nucleotides agree with TRBD2. Trimming took 3 bases from V and 4 from J; bases not matched to a gene: 13. Germline CDR1 reads MDHEN; CDR2 reads SYDVKM. The CDR3 covers 18 residues. DNA for the CDR3: TGTGCCAGCAGTTTGATCTCGGGGGGGCCCCGTGGCACCGGGGAGCTGTTTTTT. Protein sequence: CASSLISGGPRGTGELFF.

V usage is TRBV28 and J usage is TRBJ2-1; 10 bases align to TRBD1. The CDR3 covers 15 residues. The trim removed 3 bases at V and 4 bases at J, leaving 3 bases unmatched. Looked up from germline, CDR1 is MDHEN and CDR2 is SYDVKM. CDR3 protein: CASSLTGGAYNEQFF. The CDR3, as DNA: TGTGCCAGCAGTTTGACAGGGGGCGCTTACAATGAGCAGTTCTTC.

CDR3 amino acids: CASSEGQGNYGYTF. The DNA of the CDR3 is TGTGCCAGCAGCGAGGGACAGGGAAACTATGGCTACACCTTC. The rearrangement joins TRBV7-9 to TRBJ1-2; 9 bases line up with TRBD1. Losses at the gene ends were 5 bases for V and 2 bases for J; bases not matched to a gene: 3. The CDR3 extends over 14 amino acids. Per the germline V gene, CDR1 is SEHNR and CDR2 is FQNEAQ (reference sequence).

J is TRBJ2-2 and V is TRBV9; 7 nucleotides align to TRBD1. This CDR3 is built from 16 residues. The junction had 9 bases not matched to a gene; V was cut back by 4 bases and J by 3 bases. Germline values: CDR1 SGDLS, CDR2 YYNGEE. CDR3 in DNA: TGTGCCAGCAGCCCCCTACGGACAGGATACACCGGGGAGCTGTTTTTT. Translated: CASSPLRTGYTGELFF.

The chain links TRBV9 to TRBJ2-7, with 7 bases matching TRBD1. From germline, CDR1 is SGDLS and CDR2 YYNGEE. V lost 0 bases and J lost 3; bases outside the gene matches: 3. This CDR3 has 14 amino acids. The chain's CDR3 is CASSVEQGNYEQYF. The CDR3 DNA sequence: TGTGCCAGCAGCGTAGAACAGGGGAACTACGAGCAGTACTTC.

The chain links TRBV10-3 to TRBJ2-3; 14 bases match TRBD2. CDR3 length: 17 amino acids. Germline V gene lookup returns CDR1 ENHRY and CDR2 SYGVKD. Trimming at V came to 5 bases and at J to 0 bases, leaving 4 bases not matched to a gene. In nucleotides, the CDR3 is TGTGCCATCAGTAGGACTAGCGGGGGGATTAGCACAGATACGCAGTATTTT. The encoded protein is CAISRTSGGISTDTQYF.

This sequence joins TRBV7-9 and TRBJ1-2; possibly TRBD1 for D (5 bases). V was clipped by 4 bases and J by 8 bases, with 17 bases between them. The CDR3 totals 14 residues. Germline CDR1 is SEHNR and CDR2 is FQNEAQ (reference sequence). The CDR3 region is CASSSTDDESGYTF. The DNA for the CDR3 is TGTGCCAGCAGCTCGACAGATGACGAGAGCGGCTACACCTTC.